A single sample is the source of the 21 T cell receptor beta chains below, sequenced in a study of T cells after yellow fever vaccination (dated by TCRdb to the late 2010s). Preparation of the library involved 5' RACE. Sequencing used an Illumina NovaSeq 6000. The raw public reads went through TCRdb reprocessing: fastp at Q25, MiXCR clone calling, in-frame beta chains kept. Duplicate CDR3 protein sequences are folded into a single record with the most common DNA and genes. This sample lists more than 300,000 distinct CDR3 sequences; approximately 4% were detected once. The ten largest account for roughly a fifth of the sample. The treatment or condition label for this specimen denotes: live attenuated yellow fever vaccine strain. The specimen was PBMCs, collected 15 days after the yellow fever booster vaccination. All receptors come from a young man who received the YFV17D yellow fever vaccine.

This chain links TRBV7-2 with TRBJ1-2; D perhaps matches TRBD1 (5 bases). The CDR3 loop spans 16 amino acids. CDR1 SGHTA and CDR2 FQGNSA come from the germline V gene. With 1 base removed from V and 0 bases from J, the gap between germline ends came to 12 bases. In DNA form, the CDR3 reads TGTGCCAGCAGCTTAGGAAAGGGGTGGGCTAACTATGGCTACACCTTC. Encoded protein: CASSLGKGWANYGYTF.

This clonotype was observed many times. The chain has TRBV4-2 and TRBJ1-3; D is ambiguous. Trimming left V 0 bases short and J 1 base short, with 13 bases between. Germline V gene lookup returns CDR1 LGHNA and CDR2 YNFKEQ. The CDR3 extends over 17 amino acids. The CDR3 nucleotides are TGTGCCAGCAGCCAAGAAGCAGGATCGGCGTCTGGAAACACCATATATTTT. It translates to CASSQEAGSASGNTIYF.

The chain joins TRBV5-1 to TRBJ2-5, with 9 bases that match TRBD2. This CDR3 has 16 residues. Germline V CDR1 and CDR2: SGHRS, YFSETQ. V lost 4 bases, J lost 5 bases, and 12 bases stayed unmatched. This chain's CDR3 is CASSRGGLAGKETQYF. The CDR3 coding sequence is TGCGCCAGCAGCCGTGGGGGGCTAGCGGGGAAGGAGACCCAGTACTTC.

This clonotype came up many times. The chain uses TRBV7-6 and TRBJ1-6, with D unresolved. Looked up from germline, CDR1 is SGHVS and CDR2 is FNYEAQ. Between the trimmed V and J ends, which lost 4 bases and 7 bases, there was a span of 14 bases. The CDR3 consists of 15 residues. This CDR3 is CASSSIGRGNSPLHF. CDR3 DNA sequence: TGTGCCAGCAGCTCCATTGGTCGTGGGAATTCACCCCTCCACTTT.

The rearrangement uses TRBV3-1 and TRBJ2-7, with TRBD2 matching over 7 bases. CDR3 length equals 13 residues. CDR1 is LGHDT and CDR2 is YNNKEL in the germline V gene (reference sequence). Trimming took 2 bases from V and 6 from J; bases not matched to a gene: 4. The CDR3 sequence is CASSQQTSSEQYF. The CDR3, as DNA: TGTGCCAGCAGCCAACAGACTAGCTCCGAGCAGTACTTC.

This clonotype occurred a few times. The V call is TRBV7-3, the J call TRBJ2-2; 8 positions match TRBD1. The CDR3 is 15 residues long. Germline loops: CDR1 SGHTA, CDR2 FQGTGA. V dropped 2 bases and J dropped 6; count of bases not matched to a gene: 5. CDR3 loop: CASSLSGGRPGELFF. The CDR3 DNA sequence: TGTGCCAGCAGCTTATCAGGGGGCAGGCCCGGGGAGCTGTTTTTT. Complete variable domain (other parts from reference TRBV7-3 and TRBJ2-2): GAGVSQTPSNKVTEKGKYVELRCDPISGHTALYWYRQSLGQGPEFLIYFQGTGAADDSGLPNDRFFAVRPEGSVSTLKIQRTERGDSAVYLCASSLSGGRPGELFFGEGSRLTVL.

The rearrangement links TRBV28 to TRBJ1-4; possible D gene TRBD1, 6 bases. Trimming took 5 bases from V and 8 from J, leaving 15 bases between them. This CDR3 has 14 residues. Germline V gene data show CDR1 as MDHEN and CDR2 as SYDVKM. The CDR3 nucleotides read TGTGCCAGCAGTCCCGGACAGAGTGAGGAAAAACTGTTTTTT. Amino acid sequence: CASSPGQSEEKLFF.

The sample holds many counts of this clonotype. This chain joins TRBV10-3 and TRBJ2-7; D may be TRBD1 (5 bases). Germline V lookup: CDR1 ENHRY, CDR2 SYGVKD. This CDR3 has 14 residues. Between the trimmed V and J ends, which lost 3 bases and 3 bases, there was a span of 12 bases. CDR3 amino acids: CAISDQGTNYEQYF. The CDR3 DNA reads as TGTGCCATCAGTGATCAGGGCACCAACTACGAGCAGTACTTC.

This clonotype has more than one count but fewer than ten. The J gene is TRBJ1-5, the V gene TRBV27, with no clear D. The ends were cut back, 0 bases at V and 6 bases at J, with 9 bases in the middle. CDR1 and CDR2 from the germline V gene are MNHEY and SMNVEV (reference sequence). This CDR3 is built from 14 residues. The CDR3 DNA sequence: TGTGCCAGCAGTTTATCCGGGATCGGTCAGCCCCAGCATTTT. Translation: CASSLSGIGQPQHF.

The chain's CDR3 is CASSRPLPGGVDTQYF. The CDR3 DNA sequence: TGTGCCAGCAGCCGTCCGCTCCCGGGGGGGGTAGATACGCAGTATTTT. The V gene is TRBV7-2, the J gene TRBJ2-3; 8 nucleotides match TRBD2. Germline CDR1 SGHTA, CDR2 FQGNSA. The CDR3 sequence is 16 residues long. V lost 5 bases, J lost 5 bases, and 12 bases stayed unmatched.

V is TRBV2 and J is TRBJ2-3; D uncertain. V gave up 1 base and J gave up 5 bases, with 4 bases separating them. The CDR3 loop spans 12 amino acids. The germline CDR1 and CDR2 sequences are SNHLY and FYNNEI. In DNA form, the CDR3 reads TGTGCCAGCAGTGAAGGGAAAGATACGCAGTATTTT. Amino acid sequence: CASSEGKDTQYF.

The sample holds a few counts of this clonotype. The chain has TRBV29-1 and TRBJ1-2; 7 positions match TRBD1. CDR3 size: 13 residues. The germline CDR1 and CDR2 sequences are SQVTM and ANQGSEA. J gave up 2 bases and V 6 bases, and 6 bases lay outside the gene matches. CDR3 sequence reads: CSVAKTGNYGYTF. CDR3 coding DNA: TGCAGCGTAGCCAAGACAGGGAACTATGGCTACACCTTC.

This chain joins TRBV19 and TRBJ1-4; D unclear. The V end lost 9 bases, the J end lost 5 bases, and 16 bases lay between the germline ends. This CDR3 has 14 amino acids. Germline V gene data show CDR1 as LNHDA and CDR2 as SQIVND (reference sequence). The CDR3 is CASSLGPENEKLFF. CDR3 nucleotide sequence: TGTGCCAGCTCATTAGGACCGGAGAATGAAAAACTGTTTTTT.

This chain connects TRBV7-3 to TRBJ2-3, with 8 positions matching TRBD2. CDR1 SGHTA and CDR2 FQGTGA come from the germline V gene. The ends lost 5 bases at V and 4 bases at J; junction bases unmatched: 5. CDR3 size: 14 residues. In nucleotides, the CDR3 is TGTGCCAGCAGCCACGGACTAGCAGCAGATACGCAGTATTTT. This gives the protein CASSHGLAADTQYF.

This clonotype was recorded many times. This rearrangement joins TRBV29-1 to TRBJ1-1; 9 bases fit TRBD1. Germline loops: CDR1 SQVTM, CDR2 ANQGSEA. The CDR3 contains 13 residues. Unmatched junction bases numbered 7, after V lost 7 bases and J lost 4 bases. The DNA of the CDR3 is TGCAGCGCTACAGGGGGCGGTGGCACTGAAGCTTTCTTT. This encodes CSATGGGGTEAFF.

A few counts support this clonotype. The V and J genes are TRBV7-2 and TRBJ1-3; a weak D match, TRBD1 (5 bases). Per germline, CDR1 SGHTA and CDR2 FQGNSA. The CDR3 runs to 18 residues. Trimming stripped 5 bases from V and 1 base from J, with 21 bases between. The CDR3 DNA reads TGTGCCAGCAGCCCTACAGGAGACAGCCTGTCTTCTGGAAACACCATATATTTT. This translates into CASSPTGDSLSSGNTIYF.

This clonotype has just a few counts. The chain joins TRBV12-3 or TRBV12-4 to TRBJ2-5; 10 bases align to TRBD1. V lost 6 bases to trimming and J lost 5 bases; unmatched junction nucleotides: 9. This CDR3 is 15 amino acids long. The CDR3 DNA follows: TGTGCCAGCAGCCGTCTGACAGGGGGCATGGAGACCCAGTACTTC. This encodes CASSRLTGGMETQYF.

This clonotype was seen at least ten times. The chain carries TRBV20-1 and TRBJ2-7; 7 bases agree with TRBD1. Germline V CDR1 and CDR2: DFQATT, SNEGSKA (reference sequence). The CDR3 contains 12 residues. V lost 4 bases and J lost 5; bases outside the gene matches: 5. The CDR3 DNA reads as TGCAGTGCTAAAAGACAGGGAGACGAGCAGTACGTC. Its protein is CSAKRQGDEQYV.

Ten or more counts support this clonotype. The CDR3: CASSLNSMNTEAFF. CDR3 nucleotides: TGTGCCAGCAGCTTGAACAGTATGAACACTGAAGCTTTCTTT. The chain is built from TRBV7-2 and TRBJ1-1, with D hard to call. V dropped 3 bases and J dropped 0 bases, with 8 bases sitting between them. Looked up from germline, CDR1 is SGHTA and CDR2 is FQGNSA. The CDR3 is made up of 14 amino acids.

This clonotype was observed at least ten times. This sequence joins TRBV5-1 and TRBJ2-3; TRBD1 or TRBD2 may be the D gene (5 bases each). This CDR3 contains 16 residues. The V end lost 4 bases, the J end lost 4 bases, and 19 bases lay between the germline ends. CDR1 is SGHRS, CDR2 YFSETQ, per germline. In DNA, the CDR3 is TGCGCCAGCAGCCTAGGACCCAATGGGGGAGCAGATACGCAGTATTTT. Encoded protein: CASSLGPNGGADTQYF.

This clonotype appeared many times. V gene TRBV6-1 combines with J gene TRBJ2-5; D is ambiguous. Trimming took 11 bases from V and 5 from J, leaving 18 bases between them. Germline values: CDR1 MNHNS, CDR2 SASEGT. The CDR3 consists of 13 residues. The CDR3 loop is CAAVLTGGETQYF. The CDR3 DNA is TGTGCCGCCGTCCTAACGGGCGGCGAGACCCAGTACTTC.